The source of this T cell receptor (beta chain) is a study of neoadjuvant anti-PD-1 for oral cavity cancer (dated by TCRdb to 2020 to 2023). A note on the overall study: Three to four biweekly doses of nivolumab at 3 mg/kg were mostly administered to patients before curative-intent surgical resection. Under RECIST 1.1, a patient counted as a responder if showing complete response, partial response or stable disease, and as a non-responder if showing progression. Patients who did not progress were given a fourth nivolumab dose at about day 43 and had definitive surgical resection on days 50-56. An approximately 34% response rate was observed in the parent correlative cohort, in which about a dozen patients were included.

The investigation overall reported the following: Only a few patients per response group were included in the TCR analyses, and larger cohorts for validation were called for by the authors. Within PBMCs, T cell clonality (Gini index) was significantly higher in non-responders than responders after neoadjuvant nivolumab. Higher pretreatment blood TCRbeta clonality and lower post-treatment tumor TCRbeta clonality were correlated with higher pretreatment blood Treg/Th17 ratios.

The time point label here, explained by the study, means: before neoadjuvant nivolumab. The patients had newly diagnosed stage II-IVA oral cavity squamous cell carcinoma and had not received any prior systemic or radiation treatment. Everyone in the cohort had locally advanced, HPV-negative oral cavity squamous cell carcinoma. Peripheral blood mononuclear cells were analyzed directly and were not maintained or expanded in culture. The samples were obtained from a longitudinal correlative study of a single-arm phase II trial testing neoadjuvant nivolumab in oral cavity squamous cell carcinoma. Genomic DNA-based TCRbeta sequencing was performed on subject-matched pre- and post-treatment PBMCs and tumors from three responders and three non-responders. Peripheral blood mononuclear cells were collected before nivolumab treatment and again after treatment, at the time of surgery. The Maxwell RSC DNA from Cells kit was used to isolate genomic DNA from PBMCs.

Per the germline V gene (reference sequence), MNHEY is the CDR1 and SMNVEV is the CDR2. V has 0 bases trimmed and J has 4 bases trimmed; junction bases matching no gene number 12. The CDR3 sequence holds 18 residues, the cysteine and phenylalanine included. The sequence is cut down to CDR3 DNA, 54 bases in frame from base 1. This clone has more than one count but fewer than ten. Its antigen is still unknown. No per-base quality is available; no much larger clone lies one base away. For deep sequencing, PBMC libraries mostly used roughly 470 ng of input genomic DNA, with six replicates for each sample. The immunoSEQ hsTCRbeta kit was used to prepare TCRbeta libraries according to the manufacturer's instructions. The finished libraries were brought together in one pool at 2.5 to 3 nM, which was then read using an Illumina NovaSeq 6000 S4 flow cell. The study's processing was this. Raw data preprocessing and quality control were performed with the immunoSEQ Analyzer. The analysis was restricted to productive rearrangements, with each unique CDR3 amino acid sequence defining a clonotype. Repertoire clonality was estimated as the Gini-Simpson index, which was calculated using the R package tcR. Student's t test was used to compare Gini indices, while Pearson correlation assessed associations with tumor size change. TCRdb stores this immuneACCESS table with in-frame sequences only. Part of the clones is absent; in the studies checked, under half of the shortfall reflects unresolved V genes, and no reason is known for the rest. The V and J calls and clone size were taken over from that table, and D and trimming were inferred from the DNA. The sample table contains around 15,000 clones; only one count was recorded for roughly 69% of them. The ten top clones hold approximately 2.4% of the sample.

This TCR was recovered from a person between 40 and 79 years old with oral cavity squamous cell carcinoma. This specimen was PBMCs, taken before nivolumab (anti-PD-1) treatment. The sequence links TRBV27 to TRBJ1-2, with TRBD1 identical over 9 junction bases. The nucleotide sequence reads as follows: TGTGCCAGCAGTTTATCTTCCGGGACAGGGAACCCCTCCTATGGCTACACCTTC. This sequence encodes CASSLSSGTGNPSYGYTF.